One and the same sample provided the 25 T cell receptor beta chains below, sequenced in a study of cytomegalovirus exposure and HLA in healthy donors. Primers included in the PCR were 60 Vbeta and 13 Jbeta primers. Assay: immunoSEQ multiplex PCR; the TCRdb copy retains only in-frame clones and omits some. The sample has about 170,000 clones, over 80% seen once. Sequencing used PBMCs. These TCRs come from a boy between 2 and 10 years old in good health and CMV-seronegative.

V usage is TRBV7-2 and J usage is TRBJ2-3; maybe TRBD2 (6 bases). Deletions cut 4 bases from V and 4 bases from J, with 12 bases between. The germline gives CDR1 SGHTA, CDR2 FQGNSA. The CDR3 extends over 14 amino acids. The CDR3 spells CASSSRSGPDTQYF. The CDR3 coding sequence is TGTGCCAGCAGCTCCCGTAGCGGTCCAGATACGCAGTATTTT.

This clone was counted only a few times. The chain combines TRBV4-1 with TRBJ1-1; 9 positions match TRBD1. The CDR3 has 16 amino acids. Germline V gene sequence: CDR1 MGHRA, CDR2 YSYEKL. The V and J ends lost 1 base and 2 bases, in that order; junction bases with no gene match: 5. In DNA form, the CDR3 reads TGCGCCAGCAGCCAAGGGTGGGGACAGGGTAACACTGAAGCTTTCTTT. It is translated as CASSQGWGQGNTEAFF.

This chain uses TRBV6-6 with TRBJ2-5, with D maybe TRBD2 (7 bases). Trimming cost V 2 bases and J 1 base, with 11 bases left between them. The CDR3 consists of 15 residues. Germline V gives CDR1 MNHNY, CDR2 SVGAGI (reference sequence). The chain's CDR3 is CASSYGGARQETQYF. For the CDR3, the DNA is TGTGCCAGCAGTTACGGGGGGGCCCGCCAAGAGACCCAGTACTTC.

The chain carries TRBV5-6 and TRBJ2-6; D is possibly TRBD1 (6 bases). Per the germline V gene, CDR1 is SGHDT and CDR2 is YYEEEE. The CDR3 is 16 amino acids. The V end lost 4 bases, the J end lost 0 bases, and 11 bases lay between the germline ends. The CDR3 is CASSVGQFSGANVLTF. CDR3 bases: TGTGCCAGCAGCGTGGGACAATTCTCTGGGGCCAACGTCCTGACTTTC.

The chain employs TRBV19 and TRBJ1-1, with D hard to call. Trimming pared 5 bases from V and 1 base from J, leaving 8 bases between. Germline V gene lookup returns CDR1 LNHDA and CDR2 SQIVND (reference sequence). This CDR3 is built from 13 residues. CDR3 sequence: CASSQTANTEAFF. Here the CDR3 DNA reads TGTGCCAGTAGTCAAACAGCGAACACTGAAGCTTTCTTT. Full variable domain (rest looked up from reference TRBV19 and TRBJ1-1): DGGITQSPKYLFRKEGQNVTLSCEQNLNHDAMYWYRQDPGQGLRLIYYSQIVNDFQKGDIAEGYSVSREKKESFPLTVTSAQKNPTAFYLCASSQTANTEAFFGQGTRLTVV.

This clone occurred a few times. The chain has TRBV7-9 and TRBJ2-5; no clear D. Matching the DNA end better, TRBJ2-7 makes the J call doubtful. This CDR3 comprises 11 residues. Looked up from germline, CDR1 is SEHNR and CDR2 is FQNEAQ (reference sequence). CDR3 region: CASSSPYEQYF. CDR3 DNA sequence: TGTGCCAGCAGCTCCCCCTACGAGCAGTACTTC.

The genes are TRBV5-5 and TRBJ1-1; 7 nucleotides align to TRBD1. The V gene's germline CDR1 is SGHKS and CDR2 YYEKEE (reference sequence). V was pared by 4 bases and J by 3 bases, with 12 bases of the junction left unmatched. The CDR3 totals 16 residues. The DNA for the CDR3 is TGTGCCAGCAGCCAATTTAGACCGACAGGGCACACTGAAGCTTTCTTT. It yields the protein CASSQFRPTGHTEAFF.

The chain employs TRBV29-1 and TRBJ2-1, with D tentatively TRBD1 (5 bases). CDR3 length equals 13 residues. Trimming left V 7 bases short and J 6 bases short, with 16 bases between. Germline V gene lookup returns CDR1 SQVTM and CDR2 ANQGSEA. CDR3 protein: CSAQTDPSNEQFF. The CDR3 DNA reads as TGCAGCGCCCAGACAGACCCAAGCAATGAGCAGTTCTTC.

The chain uses TRBV7-2 and TRBJ2-7, with 9 bases matching TRBD2. CDR3 length equals 13 residues. Germline V gene lookup returns CDR1 SGHTA and CDR2 FQGNSA. The junction had 5 bases not matched to a gene; V was cut back by 5 bases and J by 6 bases. CDR3 DNA sequence: TGTGCCAGCAGCGCGGGACTAGCAATCGAGCAGTACGTC. As protein: CASSAGLAIEQYV.

The rearrangement joins TRBV21-1 to TRBJ1-4; the table's D call TRBD1 went unverified against the DNA. TRBV21-1 is a pseudogene. This CDR3 comprises 17 residues. The CDR3 is CASSKGANRGPNEKLFF. The CDR3 DNA reads TGTGCCAGCAGCAAAGGGGCCAACAGGGGCCCTAATGAAAAACTGTTTTTT.

The chain joins TRBV30 to TRBJ2-2; TRBD2 matches 7 bases. V was clipped by 3 bases and J by 6 bases; unmatched bases: 1. CDR3 length: 12 amino acids. The V gene's germline CDR1 is GTSNPN and CDR2 SVGIG (reference sequence). Here the CDR3 DNA reads TGTGCCTGGAGCCGGGGGGCCGGGGAGCTGTTTTTT. Amino acids: CAWSRGAGELFF.

The V call is TRBV19, the J call TRBJ2-3; the match to TRBD2 covers 11 bases. This CDR3 spans 17 amino acids. CDR1 is LNHDA and CDR2 is SQIVND in the germline V gene (reference sequence). After removal of 5 bases from V and 3 bases from J, the junction contained 10 bases not matched to a gene. The CDR3 bases are TGTGCCAGTAGTCACACTCTGACTAGCGGGACGACAGATACGCAGTATTTT. Its protein is CASSHTLTSGTTDTQYF. Combining the CDR3 with reference TRBV19 and TRBJ2-3 gives the whole variable domain DGGITQSPKYLFRKEGQNVTLSCEQNLNHDAMYWYRQDPGQGLRLIYYSQIVNDFQKGDIAEGYSVSREKKESFPLTVTSAQKNPTAFYLCASSHTLTSGTTDTQYFGPGTRLTVL.

The chain recombines TRBV7-2 with TRBJ2-1; D is uncertain. The CDR3 is 13 amino acids. CDR1 is SGHTA and CDR2 is FQGNSA in the germline V gene. The germline V and J ends were trimmed by 2 bases and 1 base, with 3 bases remaining between them. The CDR3 region has the DNA TGTGCCAGCAGCTTAACATCCTACAATGAGCAGTTCTTC. This codes for CASSLTSYNEQFF.

The chain recombines TRBV5-4 with TRBJ1-2; TRBD1 aligns across 7 bases. The V segment lost 4 bases and the J segment 8 bases; nucleotides outside the gene matches: 11. CDR3 size: 14 residues. Germline CDR1 is SGHNT and CDR2 is YYREEE (reference sequence). CDR3 DNA sequence: TGTGCCAGCAGCCCAGGGGGTGCCTCTGAGGGCTACACCTTC. This translates into CASSPGGASEGYTF.

This clone was seen once. This chain joins TRBV10-2 and TRBJ1-1; D might be TRBD1 (5 bases). V lost 4 bases to trimming and J lost 3 bases, with 6 bases between them. This CDR3 spans 12 amino acids. From germline, CDR1 is WSHSY and CDR2 SAAADI. This chain's CDR3 is CASSVGHTEAFF. CDR3 nucleotide sequence: TGCGCCAGCAGTGTGGGGCACACTGAAGCTTTCTTT.

The chain employs TRBV19 and TRBJ1-5; D gene unclear. Germline CDR1 reads LNHDA; CDR2 reads SQIVND (reference sequence). V lost 3 bases and J lost 6, with 6 bases in between. CDR3 size: 12 residues. The CDR3 protein is CASSIAGQPQHF. The CDR3 bases are TGTGCCAGTAGTATTGCGGGTCAGCCCCAGCATTTT.

Note on this clone: This same CDR3 is encoded by further DNA sequences in the sample. The V and J genes are TRBV9 and TRBJ2-3; 11 bases agree with TRBD2. V was pared by 0 bases and J by 5 bases, with 5 bases of the junction left unmatched. This CDR3 spans 16 amino acids. Germline V lookup: CDR1 SGDLS, CDR2 YYNGEE. In DNA, the CDR3 is TGTGCCAGCAGCGTAGTAGCGGGGGGGCCCGGAGATACGCAGTATTTT. Protein sequence: CASSVVAGGPGDTQYF.

This sequence joins TRBV28 and TRBJ2-1; 15 bases line up with TRBD2. The CDR3 spans 20 residues. Germline trimming cut 5 bases from V and 6 bases from J; bases unmatched to any gene: 17. Germline V gene data show CDR1 as MDHEN and CDR2 as SYDVKM. The CDR3 DNA sequence: TGTGCCAGCAGTCCGAGACCGTTTAGCGGACTAGCGGGAGGGGGCAATGAGCAGTTCTTC. Translating gives CASSPRPFSGLAGGGNEQFF.

J is TRBJ2-1 and V is TRBV11-3; D is uncertain. Germline CDR1 reads SGHNT; CDR2 reads YENEEA. Trimming shortened V by 1 base and J by 6 bases, and 4 bases separated the two germline ends. The CDR3 has 12 amino acids. This CDR3 is CASSLGSNEQFF. Written as DNA, the CDR3 is TGTGCCAGCAGCTTAGGTAGCAATGAGCAGTTCTTC. The full variable domain, its missing parts supplied by reference TRBV11-3 and TRBJ2-1, is EAGVVQSPRYKIIEKKQPVAFWCNPISGHNTLYWYLQNLGQGPELLIRYENEEAVDDSQLPKDRFSAERLKGVDSTLKIQPAELGDSAVYLCASSLGSNEQFFGPGTRLTVL.

The chain recombines TRBV7-2 with TRBJ2-5; D remains ambiguous. V shed 6 bases and J shed 5 bases, with 13 bases lying between them. The V gene's germline CDR1 is SGHTA and CDR2 FQGNSA. The CDR3 covers 13 residues. The CDR3 sequence: CASRSFGLETQYF. DNA for the CDR3: TGTGCCAGCAGGTCGTTCGGGTTGGAGACCCAGTACTTC.

The V call is TRBV7-9, the J call TRBJ2-1; TRBD1 matches 7 bases. The CDR3 is 16 amino acids. Germline CDR1 reads SEHNR; CDR2 reads FQNEAQ (reference sequence). With V trimmed by 6 bases and J by 7 bases, 15 bases remained unmatched. The CDR3 loop reads CASSSPAQGSWNEQFF. CDR3 nucleotide sequence: TGTGCCAGCAGTTCCCCCGCACAGGGGTCTTGGAATGAGCAGTTCTTC.

This chain joins TRBV13 and TRBJ2-7; TRBD2 agrees at 11 bases. Losses at the gene ends were 4 bases for V and 0 bases for J; bases not matched to a gene: 8. Germline-derived CDR1 and CDR2 are PRHDT and FYEKMQ (reference sequence). The CDR3 is made up of 17 amino acids. DNA of the CDR3: TGTGCCAGCAGCTCTACTCCGACTAGCGGGAACTCCTACGAGCAGTACTTC. Its translation: CASSSTPTSGNSYEQYF.

The J gene is TRBJ1-2, the V gene TRBV19; tentatively, D is TRBD1 (6 bases). Trimming left V 3 bases short and J 9 bases short, with 20 bases between. Germline-derived CDR1 and CDR2 are LNHDA and SQIVND (reference sequence). The CDR3 is made up of 15 amino acids. Here the CDR3 DNA reads TGTGCCAGTAGTATTCCAGGACAGCGTATCAGGAGCTACACCTTC. This translates into CASSIPGQRIRSYTF. The whole variable domain, remainder taken from reference TRBV19 and TRBJ1-2, is DGGITQSPKYLFRKEGQNVTLSCEQNLNHDAMYWYRQDPGQGLRLIYYSQIVNDFQKGDIAEGYSVSREKKESFPLTVTSAQKNPTAFYLCASSIPGQRIRSYTFGSGTRLTVV.

The chain is built from TRBV5-1 and TRBJ2-1, with 14 bases fitting TRBD2. The J segment lost 8 bases and the V segment lost 0 bases, leaving 4 bases of the junction unmatched. The CDR3 is 16 residues long. Germline values: CDR1 SGHRS, CDR2 YFSETQ. The CDR3, as DNA: TGCGCCAGCAGCTTGGCTGGGACTAGCGGGGGTGATGAGCAGTTCTTC. Its translation: CASSLAGTSGGDEQFF.

The rearrangement uses TRBV5-6 and TRBJ2-5, with D maybe TRBD2 (5 bases). The CDR3 runs to 15 residues. The germline V gene has CDR1 SGHDT and CDR2 YYEEEE. V was clipped by 2 bases and J by 2 bases, with 13 bases between them. The DNA of the CDR3 is TGTGCCAGCAGCTTCGTGAGCGGCAGGCAAGAGACCCAGTACTTC. Translating it yields CASSFVSGRQETQYF.